This is a list of T cell receptor beta chains from one sample in a study of T cell responses to AZD1222 COVID-19 vaccine. Sequenced by immunoSEQ multiplex PCR; TCRdb stores in-frame clones only, minus some. The sample holds under 200,000 clones, roughly 88% seen once. The sample consisted of peripheral blood, taken 28 days after the second AZD1222 dose. Receptors were obtained from an adult who received the AZD1222 COVID-19 vaccine. CDR3s include the opening cysteine and the closing phenylalanine or tryptophan. Fields, in order: D gene, V gene, clone size, J gene, CDR3 protein, CDR3 DNA. A D gene is named only where the DNA matches it firmly. Clone size, where shown, is once, few, many, or a class for clones that have expanded.

TRBD2	TRBV7-2	once	TRBJ2-4	CASSLGSGGSGAKNIQYF	TGTGCCAGCAGCTTAGGCTCCGGGGGGAGCGGCGCCAAAAACATTCAGTACTTC
-	TRBV19	-	TRBJ1-1	CATQGVAEAFF	TGTGCCACACAGGGTGTGGCTGAAGCTTTCTTT
-	TRBV24-1	-	TRBJ2-7	CATSDAAGIEQYF	TGTGCCACCAGTGATGCGGCAGGAATAGAGCAGTACTTC
TRBD1	TRBV7-2	-	TRBJ1-2	CASSLAKGQVRGYTF	TGTGCCAGCAGCTTAGCGAAAGGACAGGTCCGTGGCTACACCTTC
-	TRBV30	-	TRBJ1-2	CAWTGGFSQGYTF	TGTGCCTGGACGGGGGGTTTCAGTCAGGGCTACACCTTC
TRBD2	TRBV14	-	TRBJ2-1	CASSQGVDLGTSVYNEQFF	TGTGCCAGCAGCCAAGGCGTCGATTTGGGGACTAGCGTCTACAATGAGCAGTTCTTC
-	TRBV19	-	TRBJ1-2	CASSLYGYTF	TGTGCCAGTAGTCTCTATGGCTACACCTTC
-	TRBV13	-	TRBJ1-2	CASSLDPGANYGYTF	TGTGCCAGCAGCTTAGACCCGGGGGCTAACTATGGCTACACCTTC
-	TRBV3-1/TRBV3-2	-	TRBJ1-2	CASSQGTARVYGYTF	TGTGCCAGCAGCCAAGGAACAGCAAGGGTCTATGGCTACACCTTC
TRBD1	TRBV6-5	-	TRBJ1-1	CASSIGQGAFF	TGTGCCAGCAGCATAGGACAGGGTGCTTTCTTT
TRBD1	TRBV19	-	TRBJ1-3	CASSISAGGSGNTIYF	TGTGCCAGTAGTATTTCCGCAGGGGGCTCTGGAAACACCATATATTTT
-	TRBV5-1	-	TRBJ1-1	CASSPPTGNTEAFF	TGCGCCAGCAGCCCCCCGACAGGGAACACTGAAGCTTTCTTT
-	TRBV7-2	-	TRBJ1-1	CASSLSLNTEAFF	TGTGCCAGCAGCTTGTCGTTGAACACTGAAGCTTTCTTT
-	TRBV3-1/TRBV3-2	-	TRBJ1-4	CASSQERLFATNEKLFF	TGTGCCAGCAGCCAAGAGCGCCTTTTTGCAACTAATGAAAAACTGTTTTTT
TRBD2	TRBV20-1	-	TRBJ2-7	CSASTSGGPLEQYF	TGCAGTGCTAGTACTAGCGGGGGGCCCCTCGAGCAGTACTTC
-	TRBV2	-	TRBJ1-5	CASSGEGLRNQPQHF	TGTGCCAGCAGTGGGGAGGGACTGCGAAATCAGCCCCAGCATTTT
-	TRBV5-4	-	TRBJ1-1	CASSLRPQVGSTEAFF	TGTGCCAGCAGCCTTAGACCCCAGGTTGGTAGCACTGAAGCTTTCTTT
-	TRBV12-5	few	TRBJ2-7	CASGFRWSDPNF	TGTGCTAGTGGTTTCCGGTGGTCCGACCCTAACTTC
TRBD1	TRBV7-9	-	TRBJ1-3	CGVGTERSGNTIYF	TGTGGGGTGGGGACAGAGAGATCTGGAAACACCATATATTTT
TRBD1	TRBV6-5	-	TRBJ1-4	CASRNRGTNEKLFF	TGTGCCAGCAGGAACAGGGGAACTAATGAAAAACTGTTTTTT
TRBD2	TRBV3-1/TRBV3-2	once	TRBJ2-3	CASSQTGGGASDTQYF	TGTGCCAGCAGCCAAACCGGCGGGGGGGCGTCAGATACGCAGTATTTT
-	TRBV7-8	-	TRBJ2-7	CASSLGRGDEQYF	TGTGCCAGCAGCTTAGGTAGGGGGGACGAGCAGTACTTC
-	TRBV5-1	once	TRBJ2-1	CASSLARSYNEQFF	TGCGCCAGCAGCTTGGCCCGCTCCTACAATGAGCAGTTCTTC
-	TRBV30	-	TRBJ2-6	CAWSDGNSGANVLTF	TGTGCCTGGAGTGACGGTAACTCTGGGGCCAACGTCCTGACTTTC
-	TRBV19	-	TRBJ1-2	CASSSSAGAHYTF	TGTGCCAGTAGTAGCTCGGCAGGGGCCCACTACACCTTC
-	TRBV4-3	-	TRBJ1-2	CASSQDFGVAGYGYTF	TGCGCCAGCAGCCAAGATTTTGGGGTGGCAGGCTATGGCTACACCTTC